Sequencing of this T cell receptor (beta chain) was carried out in a study of blood T cell repertoires in COVID-19. Across the whole study: COVID-19 samples from acute and convalescent phases originated in the United States, Italy and Spain.

The germline gives CDR1 SGHRS, CDR2 YFSETQ. V was trimmed by 1 base and J by 0 bases, leaving 11 bases between them. CDR3 size: 15 residues. The authors' processing: By means of reference gene primer amplification, nucleated cell counts were estimated. Clones were read by immunoSEQ multiplex PCR, and TCRdb kept only the in-frame ones, dropping some. V and J calls and clone size come straight from that table; D and trimming were deduced from the DNA. The data contain approximately 110,000 clones, more than 70% of them singletons. This clone was detected only a few times. The chain carries TRBV5-1 and TRBJ2-7; unclear D gene. The source is a human donor in a cohort sampled during active COVID-19. Sequencing input: peripheral blood. The CDR3 sequence is CASSLSNRISYEQYF. The CDR3 DNA reads TGCGCCAGCAGCTTGTCTAACCGCATCTCCTACGAGCAGTACTTC. Full variable domain (remainder filled in from reference TRBV5-1 and TRBJ2-7): KAGVTQTPRYLIKTRGQQVTLSCSPISGHRSVSWYQQTPGQGLQFLFEYFSETQRNKGNFPGRFSGRQFSNSRSEMNVSTLELGDSALYLCASSLSNRISYEQYFGPGTRLTVT.